This entry is about one T cell receptor (beta chain). Trimming removed 0 bases from V and 4 bases from J, with 12 bases in between. Germline V lookup: CDR1 LGHNA, CDR2 YSLEER. This CDR3 spans 15 amino acids. This record belongs to a study of early stage breast cancer tumors. Study as a whole: The ER+/PR+/HER2- tumors included 7 to 9 ductal and a few lobular carcinomas. Samples were sequenced at about 9.9-fold average coverage.

Clones were sequenced by immunoSEQ multiplex PCR, and TCRdb holds only the in-frame ones, with some missing. The sample contains roughly 56,000 clones, about three quarters of which appear only once. The TCR originated in a young adult with breast cancer. The specimen was blood. V gene TRBV4-3 combines with J gene TRBJ1-2; no firm D call. The CDR3 nucleotides read TGCGCCAGCAGCCAAGATTACAGCAACTTCTATGGCTACACCTTC. The encoded protein is CASSQDYSNFYGYTF.